This TCR beta chain was identified during a study of cytomegalovirus exposure and HLA in healthy donors (dated by TCRdb to 2016 to 2017). About the full investigation: An earlier analysis of 587 of the donors reported 276 Gb of sequence data and 95 million to 120 million unique TCR beta sequences obtained from about 170 million T cells. Rather than drawing on any new phenotypic data, the later analysis identified candidate immune exposures from TCR beta sequences and the way those sequences occurred across donors. Class I and class II HLA loci were covered by the typing at four-digit resolution. Around 320 gigabases of sequencing data and 78 million or so unique TCR sequences were included in an early release covering several hundred HLA-typed donors. The study aimed to test whether signatures of past pathogen exposure could be identified by cataloging public T cell receptors. Donor age, sex, ethnicity and CMV serostatus were collected together with the repertoire data. A later analysis re-examined previously published TCR beta repertoires from roughly 720 donors and added high-resolution HLA genotyping to investigate patterns of TCR occurrence. Roughly 5 DR-DQ haplotypes were handled as single units for association and clustering, since linkage in the cohort was strong. Of the 350 to 450 genotyped donors, 81% fell in the genetic ancestry cluster associated with self-reported Caucasian donors. The number of typed donors differed by locus: about 629-640 for A, B, C, DRB1 and DQB1; approximately 530 for DQA1; 606 for DPA1; and around 450 for DPB1. Besides the first cohort of roughly 700 subjects, a separate validation cohort made up of over 95 different subjects was used. Every repertoire in the discovery cohort had been generated on one and the same sequencing platform. The T cell repertoires of under 700 subjects were profiled by immunosequencing and related to cytomegalovirus serostatus. To decide whether each TCR beta V gene segment behaved as functional or pseudogenic, an earlier analysis of some 570 of the donors relied on high-throughput TCR beta sequencing. Among about 370 genotyped donors of the cohort, an average of about 240,000 unique TCR beta nucleotide sequences was sequenced per donor, of which about 20% were non-productive. To predict cytomegalovirus infection status, the study combined high-throughput TCR immunosequencing, statistical association of individual TCRs with disease status, and machine learning. A later genetic analysis used genome-wide SNP genotypes for about 65% of the 666 donors, treating that subset as a discovery cohort.

The cysteine opens and the phenylalanine closes a CDR3 of 15 amino acids. Only the CDR3 part of the read is kept: 45 bases, read in frame from the first base. The trim is 1 base for V and 6 bases for J, with a gap of 13 bases between the germline ends. The germline V gene sets CDR1 to LGHNA and CDR2 to YSLEER. The cohort was made up of several hundred healthy bone marrow donors. Cohort members were all nominally healthy when sampled, although unrecorded immune exposures were likely present. The donor was CMV seropositive and belonged to the group of a few hundred seropositive cohort members. Every donor gave a peripheral blood sample, and the peripheral blood mononuclear cells from that sample were used for TCR beta sequencing. Genomic DNA extraction from the blood cell samples was performed with the Qiagen DNeasy Blood Extraction Kit. What the study reported, not specific to this receptor: In an earlier analysis of about 600 of the donors, most TCR beta V segments appeared in productive rearrangements about 87% or about 30% of the time, broadly matching IMGT annotations. Cytomegalovirus status was reported to be diagnosed by the classifier with high specificity and sensitivity in both the original and validation cohorts. Compared with equally common non-associated chains, HLA-associated TCR beta chains in a later analysis were more clonally expanded and had lower generation probabilities. A later analysis associated about 17,000 TCR beta sequences with specific HLA alleles at a false discovery rate of 0.05. A later genetic analysis reported fewer N-insertions in productive TCRs among donors in an Asian-associated ancestry cluster than the roughly 700-donor mean. The study gave a list of about 170 TCR beta chains associated with cytomegalovirus. The authors suggested that the approach could potentially be generalized to other disease states and immunological phenotypes. A cluster of highly shared sequence variants was judged likely to represent a technical artifact of the sequencing pipeline. About 17 rarely observed V segments, including chromosome 9 orphons, were excluded from the earlier analysis of almost 600 of the donors because counts were too low. In a later analysis, TCR association rates were found to vary across HLA loci, with the most associated TCRs seen for DRB1 alleles and the fewest for HLA-C alleles. While some public TCRs were present in many individuals, most TCR sequences turned up only very rarely across donors. According to a later analysis, most CMV-associated TCR beta chains appeared to be HLA-restricted, and the HLA associations seemed to be driven largely by CMV exposure. Strong co-occurrence of HLA alleles, especially DR and DQ, made assigning TCR associations to individual alleles difficult. The 87-base-pair reads could not distinguish some IMGT-functional V segments, including TRBV6-2 and TRBV6-3, so those segments were excluded. In this cohort, only TCR beta chains were sequenced, and detectable features were limited by the absence of alpha or paired-chain data. Because HLA typing was missing for some donors at each locus, association tests included only the typed subset. Correlated functional status among segregating V segments might be attributable to linkage disequilibrium, but an unknown experimental factor could not be ruled out. A later analysis reported that several top co-occurrence clusters appeared linked to parvovirus B19, influenza, CMV and Epstein-Barr virus. In vitro tests confirmed that a few of the cytomegalovirus-associated TCR beta chains recognize cytomegalovirus antigens. Presence/absence analyses assumed roughly uniform sequencing depth across donors, an assumption that may not hold. A further reported finding was that TCR beta sequences accurately predicted the HLA-A and HLA-B alleles for most subjects in the first cohort. In a later genetic analysis, a missense DCLRE1C variant was associated with V-gene and J-gene trimming of TCR beta chains, and the association was replicated in an independent cohort. Immune exposure information for the cohort was limited to CMV serostatus.

Preparation of the library involved the immunoSEQ multiplex PCR assay. A mixture of 60 forward primers for TCR Vbeta segments and 13 reverse primers for TCR Jbeta segments was used in the multiplex PCR. Amplification of the CDR3 region of rearranged TCR beta genes was performed with a multiplex PCR assay on genomic DNA. The Illumina HiSeq System was used to sequence the amplified TCR beta libraries as 87-base-pair reads. In the authors' own workflow: Across the 600 to 700 repertoires, a later analysis counted roughly 84 million unique TCR beta chains, roughly 11 million of which were shared by at least two donors. To remove PCR and sequencing errors, raw reads were error-corrected and collapsed into unique sequences using a nearest-neighbor algorithm that merged closely related sequences. Alignment of CDR3 sequences to IMGT reference sequences was used to assign V, D and J gene segments. For a sequence to be retained, a match of at least six nucleotides to both a V gene segment and a J gene segment was required. A rearrangement counted as productive if the CDR3 had no stop codons and remained in frame with V and J, and every other rearrangement counted as non-productive. Following IMGT convention, CDR3 was defined as the stretch from the second conserved V-encoded cysteine up to the conserved J-encoded phenylalanine. The earlier analysis of about 530 of the donors excluded any sequence lacking an unambiguous match to a single V gene segment. An earlier analysis of over 450 of the donors classified V segments as functional when productive rearrangements were above 56.7% and as segregating when the standard deviation between donors was above 5%. A statistical classification framework was developed to diagnose cytomegalovirus status using the catalog of TCR beta chain sequences. A later analysis assigned V and J genes by comparing TCR nucleotide sequences with IMGT/GENE-DB human TR gene sequences. A later analysis assigned CDR3 sequences and most-parsimonious VDJ recombination scenarios with the TCRdist pipeline. A later analysis defined each TCR beta chain by its CDR3 amino acid sequence plus V-gene family, and excluded reads lacking a unique V-gene family. A later analysis removed several hundred highly shared, low-generation-probability nucleotide sequences to deal with suspected cross-contamination and a sequencing artifact. For each public chain, a later analysis derived a clonal expansion index from normalized ranks of inferred template counts within each repertoire. Generation probabilities in a later analysis came from a VDJ recombination model fitted to out-of-frame rearrangements, and those results were checked against IGoR. In a later analysis, hypergeometric tests were used to score TCR-TCR, TCR-HLA and TCR-CMV co-occurrence, with a repertoire-size bias correction applied to TCR pairs. To estimate false discovery rates, a later analysis permuted the HLA or CMV assignments 20 times. In a later analysis, co-occurring TCRs were grouped using DBSCAN, with TCRdist sequence similarity added in when clustering inside HLA-allele-positive subsets. Repertoires with fewer than 30,000 or more than 120,000 public chains were left out of co-occurrence clustering, as were about 5 repertoires with anomalous nucleotide sharing. This immuneACCESS table, as held by TCRdb, lists in-frame sequences with V and J called but not all clones. Of the missing ones, under half trace to an unresolved V gene in checked studies; the others have no known cause. That table is the source of V, J and clone size, and D and trimming were worked out from the DNA. The sample table records tens of thousands of clones; roughly 64% of these occur just once. The ten largest clonotypes hold 18% of the sample.

As to this clone: Its antigen is unknown. The input lacks base qualities; no much larger clone sits a single base away.

The sequence links TRBV4-3 to TRBJ1-5; the D gene is perhaps TRBD1, from 5 matching bases. The specimen was PBMCs. The TCR sequence derives from a man aged 45-60 years in good health and CMV-seropositive. The CDR3 amino acid sequence is: CASSQVLQVAQPQHF. The nucleotides are TGCGCCAGCAGCCAAGTTTTACAGGTAGCTCAGCCCCAGCATTTT.